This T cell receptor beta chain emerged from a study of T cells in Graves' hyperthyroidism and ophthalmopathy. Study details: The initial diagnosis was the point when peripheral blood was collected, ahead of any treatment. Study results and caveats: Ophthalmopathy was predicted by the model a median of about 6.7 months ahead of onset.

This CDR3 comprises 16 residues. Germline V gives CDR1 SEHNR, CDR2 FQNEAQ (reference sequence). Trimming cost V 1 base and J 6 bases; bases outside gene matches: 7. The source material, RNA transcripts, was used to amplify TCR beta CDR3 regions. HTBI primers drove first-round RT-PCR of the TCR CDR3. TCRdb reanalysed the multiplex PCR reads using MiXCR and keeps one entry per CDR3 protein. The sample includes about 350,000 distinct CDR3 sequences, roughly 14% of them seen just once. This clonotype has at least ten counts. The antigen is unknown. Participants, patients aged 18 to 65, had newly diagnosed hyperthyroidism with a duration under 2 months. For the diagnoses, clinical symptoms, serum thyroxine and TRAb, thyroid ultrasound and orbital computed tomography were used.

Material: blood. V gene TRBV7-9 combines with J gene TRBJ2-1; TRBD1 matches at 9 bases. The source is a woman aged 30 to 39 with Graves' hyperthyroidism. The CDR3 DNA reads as TGTGCCAGCAGCTTAGGTATGAGGGGACAGGGCAATGAGCAGTTCTTC. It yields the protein CASSLGMRGQGNEQFF.